The 13 T cell receptor beta chains in this list originate from one sample, sequenced in a study of T cell responses to AZD1222 COVID-19 vaccine. The method was immunoSEQ multiplex PCR; TCRdb's version includes in-frame clones alone and lacks a portion of them. The table has about 85,000 clones, approximately 85% seen once. Sequencing used peripheral blood, obtained on day 0 of AZD1222 vaccination. Receptor source: an adult in good health.

This clone was seen a single time. The chain carries TRBV24-1 and TRBJ1-2, with a weak D call TRBD1 (5 bases). Trimming pared 4 bases from V and 3 bases from J, leaving 11 bases between. The CDR3 sequence is 14 residues long. CDR1 and CDR2 (germline): KGHDR, SFDVKD. The CDR3, as DNA: TGTGCCACCAGTGACGCCGGGACGGACTATGGCTACACCTTC. Its protein product is CATSDAGTDYGYTF.

The rearrangement links TRBV3-1 (or the pseudogene TRBV3-2) to TRBJ1-5; maybe TRBD1 (5 bases). V lost 4 bases and J lost 5, with 9 bases in between. This CDR3 region has 13 residues. Germline lookup yields CDR1 LGHDT and CDR2 YNNKEL (reference sequence). CDR3 nucleotides: TGTGCCAGCAGCCCGGGGGAGTATCAGCCCCAGCATTTT. It yields the protein CASSPGEYQPQHF.

The chain couples TRBV27 to TRBJ2-1, with 13 positions matching TRBD2. J gave up 2 bases and V 0 bases, and 4 bases lay outside the gene matches. CDR3 size: 18 residues. The V gene's germline CDR1 is MNHEY and CDR2 SMNVEV (reference sequence). The CDR3 nucleotides read TGTGCCAGCAGTTTATCCCAAGGACTAGCGGGAGCCTACAATGAGCAGTTCTTC. It is translated as CASSLSQGLAGAYNEQFF.

This clone was seen more than once but under ten times. The chain combines TRBV2 with TRBJ2-2; D remains ambiguous. The CDR3 spans 15 residues. V was pared by 2 bases and J by 7 bases, with 14 bases between. In germline, CDR1 is SNHLY, CDR2 FYNNEI. The CDR3: CASSEFRDHVGELFF. Written as DNA, the CDR3 is TGTGCCAGCAGTGAATTTAGAGATCATGTCGGGGAGCTGTTTTTT.

This chain links TRBV7-6 with TRBJ2-1; weak D call: TRBD1 (7 bases). The CDR3 is 15 residues long. V lost 0 bases and J 8 bases, leaving 14 bases between the germline ends. Germline V gives CDR1 SGHVS, CDR2 FNYEAQ. The CDR3 region is CASSLAGRGRYEQFF. The CDR3 nucleotides read TGTGCCAGCAGCTTAGCTGGCAGGGGGAGGTATGAGCAGTTCTTC.

In the case of this clone: Distinct nucleotide sequences in the sample also encode this CDR3. The V and J genes are TRBV9 and TRBJ2-7; no reliable D call. Germline V CDR1 and CDR2: SGDLS, YYNGEE. Between the trimmed V and J ends, which lost 0 bases and 4 bases, there was a span of 8 bases. The CDR3 runs to 13 residues. CDR3 sequence (DNA): TGTGCCAGCAGCGTAGGCGGTTCGTACGAGCAGTACTTC. As protein: CASSVGGSYEQYF.

The chain combines TRBV5-1 with TRBJ1-1, with D unclear. The ends were cut back, 0 bases at V and 0 bases at J, with 6 bases in the middle. Germline assignment: CDR1 SGHRS and CDR2 YFSETQ. CDR3 length equals 14 residues. Written as DNA, the CDR3 is TGCGCCAGCAGCTTGGTTACAGTGAACACTGAAGCTTTCTTT. Its protein is CASSLVTVNTEAFF.

The V call is TRBV7-9, the J call TRBJ1-1, with D perhaps matching TRBD1 (5 bases). CDR3 length: 15 residues. The germline V and J ends were trimmed by 2 bases and 0 bases, with 10 bases remaining between them. Germline CDR1 SEHNR, CDR2 FQNEAQ (reference sequence). The CDR3 region is CASSLFEGVNTEAFF. Here the CDR3 DNA reads TGTGCCAGCAGCTTATTTGAAGGGGTGAACACTGAAGCTTTCTTT.

The chain couples TRBV23-1 to TRBJ1-4; possible D gene TRBD1, 5 bases. TRBV23-1 is sorted into the ORF group, with uncertain function. This CDR3 spans 14 amino acids. V shed 2 bases and J shed 4 bases, with 8 bases lying between them. The CDR3 loop reads CASSQGTDNEKLFF. The CDR3 coding sequence is TGCGCCAGCAGTCAAGGGACGGATAATGAAAAACTGTTTTTT.

The chain has TRBV27 and TRBJ1-1, with D unresolved. The CDR3 has 14 residues. Germline CDR1 MNHEY, CDR2 SMNVEV (reference sequence). V lost 0 bases and J lost 4, with 9 bases in between. The CDR3 loop is CASSLSSLGTEAFF. CDR3 sequence (DNA): TGTGCCAGCAGTTTATCGTCTCTGGGCACTGAAGCTTTCTTT.

The table lists this clone with a few counts. The rearrangement joins TRBV11-2 to TRBJ1-2, with 9 positions matching TRBD1. After removal of 4 bases from V and 2 bases from J, the junction contained 8 bases not matched to a gene. Germline CDR1 and CDR2: SGHAT and FQNNGV. The CDR3 is made up of 16 amino acids. The CDR3 is CASSSIRDRDNYGYTF. The CDR3 nucleotides are TGTGCCAGCAGCTCAATCCGGGACAGGGACAACTATGGCTACACCTTC.

The chain employs TRBV15 and TRBJ2-5; 8 bases are shared with TRBD1. The germline gives CDR1 LNHNV, CDR2 YYDKDF (reference sequence). The CDR3 has 15 amino acids. The V gene end was trimmed by 3 bases and the J gene end by 5 bases; junction bases not matched to a gene: 8. The CDR3 region has the DNA TGTGCCACCAGCAGTGAGACAGGGGCGGGGGAGACCCAGTACTTC. Translation: CATSSETGAGETQYF.

This clone came up once. The chain links TRBV5-6 to TRBJ2-1, with 9 positions matching TRBD2. The J segment lost 5 bases and the V segment lost 3 bases, leaving 9 bases of the junction unmatched. The germline CDR1 and CDR2 sequences are SGHDT and YYEEEE. The CDR3 is 16 residues long. This chain's CDR3 is CASSSTGTSRDNEQFF. The CDR3 DNA follows: TGTGCCAGCAGCTCCACCGGGACTAGCAGGGACAATGAGCAGTTCTTC.